This T cell receptor beta chain emerged from a study of regulatory T cells in long-lasting Graves disease (dated by TCRdb to the early 2020s). Looking at the study overall: Newly diagnosed Graves' disease patients had taken antithyroid drugs for less than 3 months. Persistent Graves' disease patients were compared with newly diagnosed Graves' disease patients by peripheral blood TCR sequencing and RNA sequencing. The study was conducted in China and was registered as a clinical trial. A total of roughly 35 samples underwent TCR sequencing: about 13 from persistent and about 20 from newly diagnosed Graves' disease patients.

This clonotype occurred many times. This clone's antigen is unknown. Nothing much larger sits one base from this clone, and base qualities are not available. The germline V gene specifies SGHAT as CDR1 and FQNNGV as CDR2. V was cut back by 0 bases and J by 7 bases, leaving a gap of 15 bases between them. The CDR3 runs 15 residues from the cysteine to the phenylalanine. The CDR3 DNA has 45 bases and is translated from base 1. The time point label here, explained by the study, means: newly diagnosed GD, antithyroid drugs for less than 3 months. RNA was extracted from PBMCs in TRIzol for both TCR sequencing and RNA sequencing. The diagnosis of Graves' disease was made according to American Thyroid Association guidelines. The patients came from an endocrinology department in Xi'an, China. Each patient gave around 9.2 milliliters of peripheral blood, collected in an EDTA anticoagulant tube. PBMCs were isolated by Ficoll Paque Plus density gradient separation without further T cell sorting. An Agilent 2100 Bioanalyzer and agarose gel were used to assess RNA quality, and a NanoDrop 2000 was used to measure RNA concentration.

The library relied on multiplex PCR. The sequencing machine was an Illumina HiSeq 4000. To build TCR beta libraries, CDR3 regions were amplified by Arm-PCR using iRepertoire HTBI primers. Before sequencing, the PCR products underwent gel purification. On the authors' methods: A total of 62 TRBV and 14 TRBJ segments were identified across samples and were used for gene usage analysis of CDR3 amino acid clonotypes. COPE and FqMerger were used to merge the filtered high-quality paired reads into contigs. BLAST was used to align contigs to the IMGT TRBV, TRBD and TRBJ reference genes, and CDR3 was defined following IMGT. Any clonotype with a frequency above 0.1% was counted as a highly expanded clone. Repertoire diversity was measured by Shannon entropy, and V-J evenness by the Gini coefficient. Clonotypes shared by more than one individual were considered public. TCRdb reran the public reads through fastp at Q25 and MiXCR, keeping productive beta chains. Each entry merges the rows of one CDR3 protein and shows their most common DNA and genes. The V and J calls shown here were made by TCRdb, not taken from the authors' results. For this sample the table gives roughly 400,000 distinct CDR3 sequences, of which 15% were detected only once. The ten largest clones add up to about 8.3% of the sample.

Study-wide conclusions, independent of this receptor: Compared with newly diagnosed patients, patients with persistent Graves' disease had lower TCR Shannon entropy and fewer highly expanded clones, which suggests clonal expansion. Persistent disease showed preferential use of TRBV28, TRBJ1-2 and TRBJ2-5, whereas newly diagnosed disease favored TRBV20-1 and TRBJ2-1. The study examined only peripheral blood because the primary lesion, thyroid tissue, could not be accessed. Patients with persistent disease shared more public clonotypes (around 2,500) than newly diagnosed patients did (966). Sequencing and analysis were limited to the TCR beta chain. The small sample size was acknowledged by the authors as a limitation that may reduce accuracy.

This sample also belongs to another study, concerning T cells in Graves' hyperthyroidism and ophthalmopathy. The second source states: Graves' hyperthyroidism was defined as stable when no progression to ophthalmopathy occurred over 18 months of follow-up. Hyperthyroidism patients were aged 18 to 65 years and newly diagnosed, with disease duration of less than 2 months. Any patient with an uncontrolled infection, another autoimmune disease, pregnancy or lactation was excluded. Diagnoses were established on the basis of clinical symptoms, serum thyroxine and TRAb, thyroid ultrasound, and orbital computed tomography. For the first round of RT-PCR on the TCR CDR3, the HTBI primer set was used together with the Qiagen OneStep RT-PCR kit. Most expanded thyroid clonotypes (frequency above 0.001) were also found in blood, which suggests that blood repertoires may mirror thyroid immune responses. A model built on a 13 V-J signature distinguished ophthalmopathy from stable hyperthyroidism, reaching about 88% sensitivity and under 84% specificity in cross-validation and 80%/75% in testing. In validation, the model predicted progression to ophthalmopathy with roughly 70% sensitivity and less than 80% specificity, a median of 6.5 months before onset. To identify TCR V-J signatures that set the groups apart, the researchers used a discovery cohort of about a hundred patients, made up of some 41 with Graves' ophthalmopathy and some 58 with stable Graves' hyperthyroidism. Prospective prediction of ophthalmopathy was tested in an independent validation cohort consisting of 18 hyperthyroidism patients and around 17 patients who later progressed to ophthalmopathy. For training and testing, the roughly 100 patients in the discovery cohort were randomly divided in a 7:3 ratio. In six Graves' hyperthyroidism patients, the study also compared T-cell repertoires from thyroid tissue with T-cell repertoires from blood. Following sampling, methimazole starting at 30 mg daily was given to hyperthyroidism patients, and high-dose intravenous methylprednisolone was given to ophthalmopathy patients. A second multiplex PCR round built the libraries, followed by size selection and purification. Libraries were sequenced paired-end with 100 bp reads on an Illumina HiSeq2000. Raw data were processed with SOAPnuke, discarding reads with adapters, uncalled bases, mean Phred below 15, or no exact constant-primer or identifier match. COPE v1.2.5 was used to merge high-quality paired reads, and clonotypes were defined as unique nucleotide sequences. MiTCR v1.1 was used to align the clonotypes against IMGT TRBV, TRBD and TRBJ reference segments. Analysis was restricted to V-J combinations with a frequency above 0.0001, which covered about 99% of repertoires. A TCS score was defined as the ratio between F50 (clonal expansion) and ExV (chaos), using BLOSUM62-based TCRdist between CDR3 peptides within each V-J. Welch's t-statistics and random forest reduced approximately 520 V-J features to about 13, which were used in a naive Bayes classifier (R e1071). No statistical method was used to fix the sample size in advance, and group allocation was not hidden from the investigators. The paper describes TCR Vbeta CDR3 sequencing of 135 peripheral blood samples, made up of 43 ophthalmopathy patients, some 76 hyperthyroidism patients and about 17 progressor patients.

Here the sequenced sample was peripheral blood mononuclear cells (PBMCs), taken at new diagnosis, from a patient treated with antithyroid drugs. The rearranged chain carries TRBV11-2 and TRBJ1-2; too little of a D gene remains to name it. The sequence was obtained from a middle-aged woman with Graves disease. Donor details come from another sample of the same person, matched by shared clones. In nucleotide form, the sequence is TGTGCCAGCAGCTTAGAGTTTACGGGGATGGTTGGCTACACCTTC. Protein translation: CASSLEFTGMVGYTF.